A single sample gave rise to the 23 T cell receptor beta chains below, sequenced in a study of blood T cell repertoires in COVID-19. The protocol was immunoSEQ multiplex PCR, while the TCRdb copy is restricted to in-frame clones and leaves out a portion. The table lists under 300,000 clones, around 84% of them singletons, with around 3.5% in the top ten. Source material: peripheral blood. The receptors originated from a woman younger than 30 with acute or convalescent COVID-19.

The chain combines TRBV27 with TRBJ2-1; 7 positions match TRBD2. V shed 7 bases, J shed 4 bases, and the junction held 10 bases outside the gene matches. The germline gives CDR1 MNHEY, CDR2 SMNVEV (reference sequence). CDR3 length equals 15 residues. CDR3 bases: TGTGCCAGCACCCCGCGGGGCGGGGGTTACAATGAGCAGTTCTTC. It yields the protein CASTPRGGGYNEQFF.

The chain carries TRBV4-2 and TRBJ1-1; perhaps TRBD1 as D (5 bases). This CDR3 region has 14 residues. CDR1 is LGHNA, CDR2 YNFKEQ, per germline. The germline V and J ends were trimmed by 0 bases and 6 bases, with 11 bases remaining between them. The DNA for the CDR3 is TGTGCCAGCAGCCAAGAGGATAGGGGCTCTGAAGCTTTCTTT. Amino acids: CASSQEDRGSEAFF.

As DNA, the CDR3 is TGTGCCAGCTCCCCTAGCGGGGCCACAGATACGCAGTATTTT. It encodes CASSPSGATDTQYF. V usage is TRBV18 and J usage is TRBJ2-3; 9 nucleotides align to TRBD2. Germline V gene sequence: CDR1 KGHSH, CDR2 LQKENI. This CDR3 spans 14 amino acids. V lost 6 bases to trimming and J lost 2 bases; unmatched junction nucleotides: 3.

This chain uses TRBV30 with TRBJ2-1; a weak D match, TRBD2 (7 bases). Trimming cost V 3 bases and J 8 bases, with 23 bases left between them. The CDR3 has 16 amino acids. Germline values: CDR1 GTSNPN, CDR2 SVGIG (reference sequence). The CDR3 DNA is TGTGCCTGGAGGGGAGGACTTTCGTGGGGGGGCTATGAGCAGTTCTTC. This translates into CAWRGGLSWGGYEQFF.

V is TRBV28 and J is TRBJ2-1; D remains unclear. The CDR3 length is 13 residues. In germline, CDR1 is MDHEN, CDR2 SYDVKM. Trimming removed 4 bases from V and 4 bases from J, with 8 bases in between. This CDR3 is CASSWARYNEQFF. CDR3 sequence (DNA): TGTGCCAGCAGTTGGGCACGTTACAATGAGCAGTTCTTC.

The chain recombines TRBV5-1 with TRBJ2-3, with no clear D. Looked up from germline, CDR1 is SGHRS and CDR2 is YFSETQ. This CDR3 comprises 13 residues. The ends were cut back, 0 bases at V and 6 bases at J, with 8 bases in the middle. The CDR3, as DNA: TGCGCCAGCAGCTTGGCGGGTGGGGATACGCAGTATTTT. It yields the protein CASSLAGGDTQYF.

The chain joins TRBV30 to TRBJ1-2; TRBD1 matches 8 bases. Trimming removed 3 bases from V and 4 bases from J; junction bases left unmatched: 10. CDR3 length: 15 residues. Germline V gene sequence: CDR1 GTSNPN, CDR2 SVGIG (reference sequence). CDR3 nucleotide sequence: TGTGCCTGGAGCGCTAAACGGACAGGGATCTATGGCTACACCTTC. Translation gives CAWSAKRTGIYGYTF. The variable domain in full, with the rest retrieved from reference TRBV30 and TRBJ1-2, is SQTIHQWPATLVQPVGSPLSLECTVEGTSNPNLYWYRQAAGRGLQLLFYSVGIGQISSEVPQNLSASRPQDRQFILSSKKLLLSDSGFYLCAWSAKRTGIYGYTFGSGTRLTVV.

This clone was counted a single time. V gene TRBV6-6 combines with J gene TRBJ1-1; a possible D gene is TRBD1 (6 bases). The germline V gene has CDR1 MNHNY and CDR2 SVGAGI (reference sequence). V was trimmed by 0 bases and J by 3 bases, leaving 14 bases between them. This CDR3 spans 16 amino acids. The CDR3 nucleotides read TGTGCCAGCAGTTACTCGGTACAGGGAGCGGACACTGAAGCTTTCTTT. It codes for CASSYSVQGADTEAFF.

V gene TRBV7-6 combines with J gene TRBJ1-2; the match to TRBD1 covers 9 bases. With 5 bases clipped from V and 4 bases from J, the junction kept 5 bases outside the gene matches. Per the germline V gene, CDR1 is SGHVS and CDR2 is FNYEAQ. This CDR3 is built from 14 residues. The CDR3 loop is CASSPGQGPYGYTF. The CDR3 bases are TGTGCCAGCAGCCCCGGACAGGGGCCCTATGGCTACACCTTC.

This clone is a singleton in its sample. V gene TRBV19 combines with J gene TRBJ1-5; the D gene is possibly TRBD1 (5 bases). Germline CDR1 LNHDA, CDR2 SQIVND (reference sequence). Trimming shortened V by 1 base and J by 3 bases, and 13 bases separated the two germline ends. CDR3 length: 16 residues. CDR3 amino acids: CASSIGMGRANQPQHF. CDR3 DNA sequence: TGTGCCAGTAGTATAGGGATGGGCAGGGCCAATCAGCCCCAGCATTTT.

J is TRBJ2-7 and V is TRBV4-3; D call uncertain. V dropped 0 bases and J dropped 0 bases, with 6 bases sitting between them. The germline V gene has CDR1 LGHNA and CDR2 YSLEER. This CDR3 has 14 amino acids. The CDR3 reads CASSQDPRSYEQYF. CDR3 DNA sequence: TGCGCCAGCAGCCAAGATCCCCGCTCCTACGAGCAGTACTTC.

The J gene is TRBJ1-1, the V gene TRBV5-1; 8 nucleotides agree with TRBD1. Germline V gene sequence: CDR1 SGHRS, CDR2 YFSETQ. Trimming removed 2 bases from V and 3 bases from J; junction bases left unmatched: 3. The length of the CDR3 is 14 residues. CDR3 region: CASSFTGGDTEAFF. The CDR3, as DNA: TGCGCCAGCAGCTTTACAGGGGGGGACACTGAAGCTTTCTTT.

This clone is a singleton in its sample. The V gene is TRBV27, the J gene TRBJ1-6; TRBD1 aligns across 8 bases. Germline assignment: CDR1 MNHEY and CDR2 SMNVEV (reference sequence). The CDR3 has 17 amino acids. V dropped 4 bases and J dropped 7; count of bases not matched to a gene: 12. This chain's CDR3 is CASSSPFTTGANSPLHF. The CDR3 DNA follows: TGTGCCAGCAGTTCCCCATTCACGACAGGGGCAAATTCACCCCTCCACTTT.

The gene calls are TRBV13 and TRBJ2-3, with 7 positions matching TRBD1. The CDR3 loop spans 15 amino acids. Looked up from germline, CDR1 is PRHDT and CDR2 is FYEKMQ (reference sequence). Trimming removed 4 bases from V and 4 bases from J; junction bases left unmatched: 8. CDR3 bases: TGTGCCAGCAGCTCCTCCGGGACAGATCCAGATACGCAGTATTTT. Its translation is CASSSSGTDPDTQYF.

The chain combines TRBV19 with TRBJ1-1; 7 bases are a match to TRBD1. The CDR3 contains 15 residues. In germline, CDR1 is LNHDA, CDR2 SQIVND (reference sequence). The trim removed 3 bases at V and 4 bases at J, leaving 8 bases unmatched. The CDR3 bases are TGTGCCAGTAGTATGGTGCAGGGGGTGTTCACTGAAGCTTTCTTT. This sequence encodes CASSMVQGVFTEAFF.

The V gene is TRBV7-9, the J gene TRBJ2-5; TRBD1 agrees at 9 bases. The length of the CDR3 is 15 residues. The trim removed 5 bases at V and 0 bases at J, leaving 4 bases unmatched. Germline CDR1 is SEHNR and CDR2 is FQNEAQ (reference sequence). The CDR3 coding sequence is TGTGCCAGCAGCCCACGGGACAGGGACCAAGAGACCCAGTACTTC. It is translated as CASSPRDRDQETQYF.

The gene calls are TRBV19 and TRBJ2-1; the D is unclear. CDR1 LNHDA and CDR2 SQIVND come from the germline V gene (reference sequence). V lost 6 bases, J lost 0 bases, and 6 bases lay in between. This CDR3 region has 13 residues. CDR3 loop: CASSWSSYNEQFF. CDR3 sequence (DNA): TGTGCCAGTAGCTGGAGCTCCTACAATGAGCAGTTCTTC.

The CDR3 reads CASSFSDRTEAFF. DNA for the CDR3: TGTGCCAGCAGTTTCTCAGACAGGACTGAAGCTTTCTTT. The chain carries TRBV12-3 or TRBV12-4 and TRBJ1-1; D might be TRBD1 (6 bases). CDR3 length: 13 residues. The germline V and J ends were trimmed by 3 bases and 5 bases, with 10 bases remaining between them.

The chain employs TRBV28 and TRBJ1-3; D may be TRBD1 (5 bases). Trimming shortened V by 7 bases and J by 2 bases, and 12 bases separated the two germline ends. Germline V CDR1 and CDR2: MDHEN, SYDVKM. The CDR3 extends over 14 amino acids. CDR3 DNA: TGTGCCAGCACCTCGGGGGGTACTGGAAACACCATATATTTT. Translation gives CASTSGGTGNTIYF.

This chain joins TRBV28 and TRBJ1-5, with TRBD1 matching 7 bases. Germline V gene sequence: CDR1 MDHEN, CDR2 SYDVKM. The V gene end was trimmed by 2 bases and the J gene end by 6 bases; junction bases not matched to a gene: 7. This CDR3 region has 15 residues. The CDR3 coding sequence is TGTGCCAGCAGTTTACGGGACAGCCGTTTTCAGCCCCAGCATTTT. Its translation: CASSLRDSRFQPQHF. The full variable domain, completed using reference TRBV28 and TRBJ1-5, is DVKVTQSSRYLVKRTGEKVFLECVQDMDHENMFWYRQDPGLGLRLIYFSYDVKMKEKGDIPEGYSVSREKKERFSLILESASTNQTSMYLCASSLRDSRFQPQHFGDGTRLSIL.

This chain joins TRBV27 and TRBJ2-1; 7 nucleotides align to TRBD2. Germline CDR1 reads MNHEY; CDR2 reads SMNVEV (reference sequence). V shed 3 bases and J 9 bases; nucleotides not matched to a gene: 5. The CDR3 length is 13 residues. The CDR3 nucleotides read TGTGCCAGCAGTTTGATGGGGGGGGGTGAGCAGTTCTTC. Residues: CASSLMGGGEQFF.

V and J are TRBV28 and TRBJ2-2; D may be TRBD1 (6 bases). The V gene's germline CDR1 is MDHEN and CDR2 SYDVKM. V was pared by 2 bases and J by 0 bases, with 22 bases between. The CDR3 spans 20 residues. The CDR3 DNA is TGTGCCAGCAGTTTAATACGGTTGGGGGCTTACACCCCGAACACCGGGGAGCTGTTTTTT. Translating it yields CASSLIRLGAYTPNTGELFF.

The CDR3 DNA is TGTGCCAGCAGCCCCCAGACGGACAATAGCAATCAGCCCCAGCATTTT. Amino acids: CASSPQTDNSNQPQHF. This sequence joins TRBV7-2 and TRBJ1-5; D possibly corresponds to TRBD1 (5 bases). Trimming pared 5 bases from V and 0 bases from J, leaving 14 bases between. The germline gives CDR1 SGHTA, CDR2 FQGNSA. The CDR3 is 16 amino acids.